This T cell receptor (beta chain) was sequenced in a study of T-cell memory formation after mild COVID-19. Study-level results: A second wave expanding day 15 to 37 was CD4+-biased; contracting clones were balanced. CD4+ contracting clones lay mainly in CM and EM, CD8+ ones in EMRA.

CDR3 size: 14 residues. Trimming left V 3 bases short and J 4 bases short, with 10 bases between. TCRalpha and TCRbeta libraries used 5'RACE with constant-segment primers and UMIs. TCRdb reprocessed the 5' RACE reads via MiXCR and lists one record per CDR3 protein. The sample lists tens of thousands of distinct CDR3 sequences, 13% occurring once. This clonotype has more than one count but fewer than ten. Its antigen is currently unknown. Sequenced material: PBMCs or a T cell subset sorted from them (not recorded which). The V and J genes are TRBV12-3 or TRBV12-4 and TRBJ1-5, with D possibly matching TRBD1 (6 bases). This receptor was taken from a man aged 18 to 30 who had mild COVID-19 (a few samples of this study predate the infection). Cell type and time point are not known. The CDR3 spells CASSFGGRNQPQHF. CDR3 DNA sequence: TGTGCCAGCAGTTTCGGGGGGCGGAATCAGCCCCAGCATTTT.